This is a list of T cell receptor beta chains from one sample in a study of shared clonotypes between healthy human individuals. Some clones are missing from TCRdb's copy, which holds only in-frame ones; the method was immunoSEQ multiplex PCR. The sample carries about 870,000 clones, 80% to 95% recorded once. Sample: naive CD8+ T cells sorted from blood. These receptors originate from a young man in good health. The CDR3 runs from the conserved cysteine through the conserved F or W. The order of the fields is V gene, clone size, J gene, D gene, CDR3 protein, CDR3 DNA. A D gene is named only where the DNA matches it firmly. A row's size may be missing; if present it is once, few, many or a size class.

TRBV7-6	once	TRBJ2-1	TRBD2	CASTPLAGPNEQFF	TGTGCCAGCACCCCTCTAGCGGGTCCCAATGAGCAGTTCTTC
TRBV7-6	few	TRBJ2-1	.	CASSQTTLREQFF	TGTGCCAGCAGTCAGACTACTCTTCGTGAGCAGTTCTTC
TRBV19	.	TRBJ2-7	TRBD1	CASSLHRGTYYEQYF	TGTGCCAGTAGTTTACACAGGGGCACTTACTACGAGCAGTACTTC
TRBV4-1	.	TRBJ2-7	TRBD1	CASSPRTGGSYEQYF	TGCGCCAGCAGCCCCCGGACAGGGGGTTCCTACGAGCAGTACTTC
TRBV27	.	TRBJ2-1	.	CASTLGILQFF	TGTGCCAGCACCCTCGGGATTCTACAGTTCTTC
TRBV15	once	TRBJ2-1	TRBD2	CATSRDLAGAYYNEQFF	TGTGCCACCAGCAGAGATCTAGCGGGAGCATACTACAATGAGCAGTTCTTC
TRBV28	.	TRBJ2-1	TRBD1	CASSSPRTGDGSSYNEQFF	TGTGCCAGCAGTTCCCCTCGGACAGGGGACGGTAGCTCCTACAATGAGCAGTTCTTC
TRBV7-2	.	TRBJ2-3	TRBD1	CASSATGISTDTQYF	TGTGCCAGCAGCGCGACAGGGATTTCCACAGATACGCAGTATTTT
TRBV4-1	.	TRBJ1-3	.	CASSPQAIGNTIYF	TGCGCCAGCAGTCCCCAGGCAATTGGAAACACCATATATTTT
TRBV15	.	TRBJ2-7	TRBD2	CATSSSGSRWEQYF	TGTGCCACCAGCTCTAGCGGGAGCAGGTGGGAGCAGTACTTC